This T cell receptor (beta chain) appears in the sequencing data of a study of blood T cell repertoires in COVID-19. Study summary: Specimens from acute and convalescent COVID-19 originated in the United States, Italy and Spain. The cDNA or gDNA used as material had been derived from T cells, B-cell-depleted T cells, or PBMCs.

This clone was detected a few times. Authors' methods: The authors estimated nucleated cell counts from reference gene primer amplification. TCRdb's copy holds only in-frame clones and misses some; the assay was immunoSEQ multiplex PCR. The DNA was the basis for D and trimming; V, J and clone size are from that table. This sample has some 100,000 clones, with about 85% found just once. Trimming cost V 5 bases and J 5 bases, with 16 bases left between them. The CDR3 has 14 amino acids. The germline V gene encodes CDR1 SGHTA and CDR2 FQGNSA. The J gene is TRBJ2-7, the V gene TRBV7-2, with a possible D match to TRBD2 (6 bases). Input material: peripheral blood. The TCR was taken from a man in his fifties or sixties with acute or convalescent COVID-19. CDR3 coding DNA: TGTGCCAGCAGCCTACCGGGACTTTACCACGAGCAGTACTTC. Translation: CASSLPGLYHEQYF. The full variable domain, in which reference TRBV7-2 and TRBJ2-7 provide the parts outside the CDR3, is GAGVSQSPSNKVTEKGKDVELRCDPISGHTALYWYRQSLGQGLEFLIYFQGNSAPDKSGLPSDRFSAERTGGSVSTLTIQRTQQEDSAVYLCASSLPGLYHEQYFGPGTRLTVT.